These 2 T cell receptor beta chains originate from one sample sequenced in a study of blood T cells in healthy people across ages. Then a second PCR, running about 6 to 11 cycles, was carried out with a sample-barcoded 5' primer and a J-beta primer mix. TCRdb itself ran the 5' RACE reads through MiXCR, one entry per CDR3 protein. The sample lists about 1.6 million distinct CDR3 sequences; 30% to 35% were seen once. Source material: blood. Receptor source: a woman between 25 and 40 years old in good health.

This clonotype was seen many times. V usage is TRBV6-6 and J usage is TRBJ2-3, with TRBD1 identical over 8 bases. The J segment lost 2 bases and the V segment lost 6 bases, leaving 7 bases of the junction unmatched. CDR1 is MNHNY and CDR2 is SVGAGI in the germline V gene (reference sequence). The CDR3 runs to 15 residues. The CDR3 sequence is CASRFRDRTTDTQYF. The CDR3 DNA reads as TGTGCCAGCAGATTCCGGGACAGGACCACAGATACGCAGTATTTT.

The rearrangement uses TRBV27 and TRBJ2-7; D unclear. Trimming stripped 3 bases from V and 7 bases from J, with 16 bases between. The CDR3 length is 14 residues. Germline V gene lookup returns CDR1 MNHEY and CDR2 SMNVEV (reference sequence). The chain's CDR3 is CASSLGYTVEEQYF. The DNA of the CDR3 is TGTGCCAGCAGTTTGGGATATACCGTGGAAGAGCAGTACTTC.